This T cell receptor beta chain was sequenced during a study of blood T cell repertoires in COVID-19. On the study more broadly: The origin of the acute and convalescent COVID-19 samples was the United States, Italy and Spain. From T cells, B-cell-depleted T cells, or PBMCs came the material, which was cDNA or gDNA.

Only in-frame clones appear in the TCRdb table, and some are missing; sequencing was by immunoSEQ multiplex PCR. The sample lists over 200,000 clones; roughly four fifths were seen once. In germline, CDR1 is SGHNT, CDR2 YYREEE (reference sequence). CDR3 size: 16 residues. J was trimmed by 5 bases and V by 4 bases; bases with no gene match: 8. The chain carries TRBV5-4 and TRBJ2-1; 11 bases fit TRBD2. This clonotype was obtained from a middle-aged man with active or convalescent COVID-19. Sequences were obtained from peripheral blood. CDR3 region: CASSPWGLAVNNEQFF. The CDR3 DNA reads as TGTGCCAGCAGCCCCTGGGGACTAGCGGTCAACAATGAGCAGTTCTTC.